This T cell receptor beta chain was sequenced in a study of cytomegalovirus exposure and HLA in healthy donors (dated by TCRdb to the late 2010s). About the study as a whole: A later analysis indicated that the 100 to 150 validation repertoires were generated on the platform also employed for the 720 or so repertoires of the first cohort. The study was designed to test whether signatures of past pathogen exposure could be identified by cataloging public T cell receptors. The study combined high-throughput TCR immunosequencing, statistical association of individual TCRs with disease status, and machine learning to predict cytomegalovirus infection status. Besides the first cohort of more than 650 subjects, a separate validation cohort made up of about 120 different subjects was used. General conclusions and limits of the study: In both the original and validation cohorts, the classifier was reported to diagnose cytomegalovirus status with high specificity and sensitivity. All 120 or so repertoires were used to score co-occurrence in the validation cohort in a later analysis, because that analysis had no HLA typing for the cohort. The authors suggested that the approach could potentially be extended to other disease states and immunological phenotypes. In the study, about 150 TCR beta chains were listed as associated with cytomegalovirus. In vitro tests confirmed that a few of the cytomegalovirus-associated TCR beta chains recognize cytomegalovirus antigens. While some public TCRs were present in many individuals, most TCR sequences turned up only very rarely across donors. Of the cluster scores, 94% were above 0 in a later analysis, which found that TCRs clustered in the first cohort also tended to co-occur in the 120 or so validation repertoires.

Based on the germline V gene, the CDR1 and CDR2 sequences are SGHNT and YENEEA. V and J are trimmed by 5 bases and 14 bases, and the gene matches miss 8 bases of the junction. Inclusive of the bounding cysteine and phenylalanine, the CDR3 is 12 residues long. Only the CDR3 part of the read is kept: 36 bases, read in frame from the first base. Note on this clone: Its antigen remains undetermined. No qualities accompany the bases; no much larger clone lies one base away.

Libraries were prepared through the immunoSEQ multiplex PCR assay. In the paper's pipeline: To diagnose cytomegalovirus status from the catalog of TCR beta chain sequences, a statistical classification framework was built. As stored in TCRdb, this immuneACCESS dataset retains in-frame rearrangements with V and J assigned. A fraction of the clones does not appear; measured against another copy, unresolved V genes explain less than half of the discrepancy, and the remainder lacks a known reason. V, J and clone size were drawn from that table, and D and trimming were deduced from the DNA. The sample table holds about 260,000 clones, of which less than 95% were seen once. The top ten hold approximately 3% of the sample. The donors belonged to the validation cohort of about 120 subjects, which was separate from the approximately 610-subject first cohort.

The clonotype was recovered from a woman between 25 and 40 years old in good health and CMV-seronegative. Recombination joined TRBV11-3 with TRBJ2-1; 8 bases in the junction line up with TRBD2. The sample consisted of PBMCs. The nucleotide sequence reads as follows: TGTGCCAGCAGCCCCCGGGGGGGGGACAAGTTCTTC. It codes for CASSPRGGDKFF.